What follows are 14 T cell receptor beta chains derived from one specimen sequenced in a study of T cell repertoires in cytomegalovirus infection. Their target antigens are unknown. TCRdb reprocessed the reads with MiXCR, giving one entry per CDR3 protein. The sample has some 130,000 distinct CDR3 sequences; around 25% are singletons. Sequences were obtained from PBMCs, sequenced either directly or after in vitro stimulation (not recorded which). All receptors derive from a human donor in good health (CMV status not recorded). Some clones in this sample may be carry-over from other donors' samples.

This clonotype was seen more than once but under ten times. The genes are TRBV20-1 and TRBJ1-1, with D possibly TRBD1 on 6 matching bases. With 5 bases removed from V and 1 base from J, the gap between germline ends came to 11 bases. The CDR3 consists of 13 residues. Germline V lookup: CDR1 DFQATT, CDR2 SNEGSKA (reference sequence). The CDR3 region is CSASDRTNTEAFF. CDR3 bases: TGCAGTGCTTCGGACAGAACGAACACTGAAGCTTTCTTT.

This clonotype qualifies as medium-sized (0.01 to 0.1%). The chain employs TRBV6-1 and TRBJ2-2; 13 bases are shared with TRBD2. J gave up 6 bases and V 8 bases, and 18 bases lay outside the gene matches. The germline V gene has CDR1 MNHNS and CDR2 SASEGT. This CDR3 contains 19 residues. The CDR3 region is CASSEWTSGSNGNSGELFF. CDR3 in DNA: TGTGCCAGCTCGGAATGGACTAGCGGGAGCAACGGTAACTCCGGGGAGCTGTTTTTT.

V gene TRBV6-2 or TRBV6-3 combines with J gene TRBJ2-1; D possibly uses TRBD1 or TRBD2 (5 bases each). There are 15 residues in the CDR3. CDR1 is MNHEY, CDR2 SVGEGT, per germline. The germline V and J ends were trimmed by 6 bases and 2 bases, with 14 bases remaining between them. The CDR3 DNA follows: TGTGCCAGCAGCCCCGGGGCGAACCCCTACAATGAGCAGTTCTTC. The encoded protein is CASSPGANPYNEQFF.

At least ten counts were recorded for this clonotype. The genes are TRBV4-2 and TRBJ1-5; perhaps TRBD1 as D (6 bases). The CDR3 totals 16 residues. V dropped 0 bases and J dropped 6 bases, with 15 bases sitting between them. Germline V CDR1 and CDR2: LGHNA, YNFKEQ. The CDR3 here is CASSQDRSGDGQPQHF. CDR3 DNA: TGTGCCAGCAGCCAAGATCGGTCAGGGGACGGTCAGCCCCAGCATTTT.

The CDR3 is CASSTNQGAGSYNEQFF. The CDR3 coding sequence is TGTGCCAGCAGTACCAACCAGGGGGCAGGCTCCTACAATGAGCAGTTCTTC. The chain links TRBV27 to TRBJ2-1; TRBD1 aligns across 8 bases. Germline CDR1 and CDR2: MNHEY and SMNVEV (reference sequence). V gave up 5 bases and J gave up 0 bases; unmatched junction bases: 9. There are 17 residues in the CDR3.

The rearrangement uses TRBV9 and TRBJ1-2, with D maybe TRBD1 (6 bases). The germline V gene has CDR1 SGDLS and CDR2 YYNGEE. V lost 4 bases to trimming and J lost 3 bases, with 16 bases between them. CDR3 length: 15 amino acids. The CDR3 DNA reads TGTGCCAGCAGCCCCGGAAGTCAGGGGCACTATGGCTACACCTTC. Translated: CASSPGSQGHYGYTF.

This clonotype has more than one count but fewer than ten. J is TRBJ2-7 and V is TRBV6-2 or TRBV6-3, with TRBD1 identical over 10 bases. The CDR3 is made up of 15 amino acids. The germline V gene encodes CDR1 MNHEY and CDR2 SVGEGT. J was trimmed by 2 bases and V by 6 bases; bases with no gene match: 7. The CDR3 nucleotides are TGTGCCAGCAGGCCCACCGGGACAGGGGCCTACGAGCAGTACTTC. Translation gives CASRPTGTGAYEQYF.

This clonotype was picked up many times. V is TRBV7-2 and J is TRBJ2-3; 14 nucleotides match TRBD2. Germline CDR1 SGHTA, CDR2 FQGNSA. The ends lost 4 bases at V and 0 bases at J; junction bases unmatched: 6. The CDR3 is 18 amino acids. CDR3 sequence: CASSSGLAGGYSTDTQYF. CDR3 nucleotide sequence: TGTGCCAGCAGCTCCGGACTAGCGGGAGGATACAGCACAGATACGCAGTATTTT. The full variable domain, with the rest looked up from reference TRBV7-2 and TRBJ2-3, is GAGVSQSPSNKVTEKGKDVELRCDPISGHTALYWYRQSLGQGLEFLIYFQGNSAPDKSGLPSDRFSAERTGGSVSTLTIQRTQQEDSAVYLCASSSGLAGGYSTDTQYFGPGTRLTVL.

CDR3 sequence reads: CAISEGDGSNQPQHF. As DNA, the CDR3 is TGTGCCATCAGTGAGGGGGACGGGAGCAATCAGCCCCAGCATTTT. J is TRBJ1-5 and V is TRBV10-3; a possible D gene is TRBD1 (5 bases). This CDR3 comprises 15 residues. With 2 bases removed from V and 1 base from J, the gap between germline ends came to 9 bases. Germline CDR1 and CDR2: ENHRY and SYGVKD.

This clonotype was seen a handful of times. This chain joins TRBV6-5 and TRBJ2-1; TRBD1 is a possible D gene (6 bases). The CDR3 totals 16 residues. Trimming removed 6 bases at V and 4 bases at J, with 19 bases between. Germline V CDR1 and CDR2: MNHEY, SVGAGI. The chain's CDR3 is CASSLNPGTQYNEQFF. CDR3 DNA sequence: TGTGCCAGCAGCTTAAACCCCGGGACACAGTACAATGAGCAGTTCTTC.

This chain uses TRBV7-2 with TRBJ2-4; 8 bases agree with TRBD1. CDR3 length equals 14 residues. With 5 bases clipped from V and 6 bases from J, the junction kept 6 bases outside the gene matches. Per germline, CDR1 SGHTA and CDR2 FQGNSA. CDR3 sequence reads: CASSHIGQGNIQYF. For the CDR3, the DNA is TGTGCCAGCAGCCATATCGGACAGGGAAACATTCAGTACTTC.

This clonotype was observed a handful of times. The gene calls are TRBV4-1 and TRBJ1-5; TRBD1 might be the D (5 bases). Per the germline V gene, CDR1 is MGHRA and CDR2 is YSYEKL. The CDR3 sequence is 16 residues long. V shed 1 base and J shed 2 bases, with 12 bases lying between them. CDR3 amino acids: CASSQVELGGNQPQHF. CDR3 coding DNA: TGCGCCAGCAGCCAAGTTGAGTTGGGGGGCAATCAGCCCCAGCATTTT.

This clonotype was detected a few times. The J gene is TRBJ2-2, the V gene TRBV10-3; the match to TRBD1 covers 7 bases. V lost 3 bases and J lost 2; bases outside the gene matches: 9. Per the germline V gene, CDR1 is ENHRY and CDR2 is SYGVKD. The length of the CDR3 is 17 residues. The CDR3 is CAISDRGTKRNTGELFF. In nucleotides, the CDR3 is TGTGCCATCAGTGACAGGGGGACAAAACGAAACACCGGGGAGCTGTTTTTT.

There are many counts of this clonotype. V usage is TRBV7-2 and J usage is TRBJ1-1; D gene unclear. CDR3 length: 13 amino acids. Germline CDR1 reads SGHTA; CDR2 reads FQGNSA. The germline V and J ends were trimmed by 4 bases and 4 bases, with 10 bases remaining between them. CDR3 sequence: CASSSGIGTEAFF. The CDR3 DNA reads TGTGCCAGCAGCTCTGGAATAGGCACTGAAGCTTTCTTT. The variable domain in full, with the rest retrieved from reference TRBV7-2 and TRBJ1-1, is GAGVSQSPSNKVTEKGKDVELRCDPISGHTALYWYRQSLGQGLEFLIYFQGNSAPDKSGLPSDRFSAERTGGSVSTLTIQRTQQEDSAVYLCASSSGIGTEAFFGQGTRLTVV.